Below, 11 T cell receptor beta chains from the same sample are listed, as sequenced in a study of cytomegalovirus exposure and HLA in healthy donors. Use of 60 Vbeta and 13 Jbeta primers characterized the PCR. Generated by immunoSEQ multiplex PCR, the TCRdb table keeps only in-frame clones and is missing some. This sample has around 100,000 clones, with around three quarters found just once. Sequencing was carried out using PBMCs. The receptors here all came from a female donor in good health and CMV-seropositive.

J is TRBJ2-7 and V is TRBV28; TRBD2 might be the D (6 bases). Germline V gene data show CDR1 as MDHEN and CDR2 as SYDVKM. CDR3 length: 15 residues. Trimming stripped 7 bases from V and 3 bases from J, with 19 bases between. The CDR3 region has the DNA TGTGCCAGCATTGCCGGGGACTCGCGCTTCTACGAGCAGTACTTC. Amino acids: CASIAGDSRFYEQYF. The complete variable domain, with remaining parts taken from reference TRBV28 and TRBJ2-7, reads DVKVTQSSRYLVKRTGEKVFLECVQDMDHENMFWYRQDPGLGLRLIYFSYDVKMKEKGDIPEGYSVSREKKERFSLILESASTNQTSMYLCASIAGDSRFYEQYFGPGTRLTVT.

The gene calls are TRBV19 and TRBJ2-3, with TRBD2 identical over 16 bases. The CDR3 is made up of 21 amino acids. CDR1 is LNHDA and CDR2 is SQIVND in the germline V gene (reference sequence). V lost 5 bases to trimming and J lost 4 bases; unmatched junction nucleotides: 18. As DNA, the CDR3 is TGTGCCAGTAGTCCCGGCAGCCCCGGGACTAGCGGGGGGGCCGTTTCAGATACGCAGTATTTT. It translates to CASSPGSPGTSGGAVSDTQYF. The whole variable domain, filled in from reference TRBV19 and TRBJ2-3, reads DGGITQSPKYLFRKEGQNVTLSCEQNLNHDAMYWYRQDPGQGLRLIYYSQIVNDFQKGDIAEGYSVSREKKESFPLTVTSAQKNPTAFYLCASSPGSPGTSGGAVSDTQYFGPGTRLTVL.

The chain carries TRBV5-4 and TRBJ2-4; 7 nucleotides match TRBD2. Unmatched junction bases numbered 10, after V lost 2 bases and J lost 5 bases. CDR1 is SGHNT and CDR2 is YYREEE in the germline V gene (reference sequence). The CDR3 length is 16 residues. DNA for the CDR3: TGTGCCAGCAGCTTTCAACGAGTGGCGGGAGAAAACATTCAGTACTTC. It is translated as CASSFQRVAGENIQYF.

The chain combines TRBV19 with TRBJ1-5; 10 nucleotides agree with TRBD1. Germline values: CDR1 LNHDA, CDR2 SQIVND (reference sequence). The CDR3 loop spans 18 amino acids. V lost 6 bases to trimming and J lost 0 bases; unmatched junction nucleotides: 11. In DNA form, the CDR3 reads TGTGCCAGTAGGAGACAGGGGGCGGAAAGTTATAGCAATCAGCCCCAGCATTTT. It encodes CASRRQGAESYSNQPQHF.

This sequence joins TRBV5-4 and TRBJ2-1, with 12 positions matching TRBD2. V was clipped by 1 base and J by 6 bases; unmatched bases: 2. The CDR3 is made up of 15 amino acids. CDR1 and CDR2 (germline): SGHNT, YYREEE (reference sequence). The CDR3 here is CASSLPTSGGNEQFF. The CDR3 nucleotides are TGTGCCAGCAGCTTGCCGACTAGCGGGGGCAATGAGCAGTTCTTC.

In its sample, this clone was seen once. The rearrangement joins TRBV6-1 to TRBJ1-3; D gene unclear. Germline V CDR1 and CDR2: MNHNS, SASEGT. The CDR3 extends over 11 amino acids. Trimming left V 5 bases short and J 4 bases short, with 3 bases between. CDR3 sequence (DNA): TGTGCCAGCAGTCTCGGAAACACCATATATTTT. The encoded protein is CASSLGNTIYF.

CDR3 DNA sequence: TGTGCCAGCTCACCAGTGGTCCTGAAGGGGGAGCAGTTCTTC. It codes for CASSPVVLKGEQFF. J is TRBJ2-1 and V is TRBV18, with a possible D match to TRBD1 (5 bases). Deletions cut 2 bases from V and 10 bases from J, with 15 bases between. The CDR3 is 14 amino acids. Germline loops: CDR1 KGHSH, CDR2 LQKENI.

This chain links TRBV19 with TRBJ2-3, with D maybe TRBD2 (6 bases). Germline V gene lookup returns CDR1 LNHDA and CDR2 SQIVND (reference sequence). Trimming cost V 6 bases and J 2 bases, with 15 bases left between them. The CDR3 spans 15 residues. The CDR3 nucleotides are TGTGCCAGTAGACCGGGACTCCCCTCCACAGATACGCAGTATTTT. Protein: CASRPGLPSTDTQYF.

The chain carries TRBV7-9 and TRBJ1-1, with 7 bases fitting TRBD1. This CDR3 is 17 amino acids long. CDR1 SEHNR and CDR2 FQNEAQ come from the germline V gene (reference sequence). Trimming cost V 1 base and J 1 base; bases outside gene matches: 9. The CDR3 coding sequence is TGTGCCAGCAGCTTAGGGGAAGGGGGCGCGGGGAACACTGAAGCTTTCTTT. Protein product: CASSLGEGGAGNTEAFF.

V and J are TRBV7-7 and TRBJ1-1, with TRBD1 matching 8 bases. V shed 4 bases, J shed 2 bases, and the junction held 3 bases outside the gene matches. This CDR3 comprises 14 residues. Germline V gives CDR1 SSHAT, CDR2 FNYEAQ (reference sequence). CDR3 region: CASSSDRGNTEAFF. The DNA of the CDR3 is TGTGCCAGCAGCTCCGACAGGGGCAACACTGAAGCTTTCTTT.

This chain uses TRBV5-4 with TRBJ2-5; D may be TRBD2 (6 bases). The tail of the sequence fits TRBJ2-7 better, so the J call may be wrong. Germline V CDR1 and CDR2: SGHNT, YYREEE (reference sequence). The CDR3 totals 14 residues. In DNA, the CDR3 is TGTGCCACACAGGCCGCCGGGAGTACCTACGAGCAGTACTTC. This codes for CATQAAGSTYEQYF.